Listed below are T cell receptor beta chains from one sample, sequenced in a study of cytomegalovirus exposure and HLA in healthy donors. Profiling relied on immunoSEQ multiplex PCR, and the TCRdb table lists in-frame clones only, not all of them. Of 150,000 to 200,000 clones listed, over 80% are singletons. Sequences were obtained from PBMCs. The receptors were sampled from a woman in her late teens or twenties in good health and CMV-seronegative. The CDR3 runs from the conserved cysteine through the conserved F or W. A D gene is named only where the DNA matches it firmly. Clone size is shown for a subset of rows, as once, few, many or a class of expanded clone.

j_call,v_call,clone_size,d_call,cdr3_nt,cdr3_aa
TRBJ1-2,TRBV28,.,TRBD1,TGTGCCAGCAGCCTAGGACAGGGGGTGGATGGCTACACCTTC,CASSLGQGVDGYTF
TRBJ1-5,TRBV4-1,.,TRBD1,TGCGCCAGCAGCCAAGGACTCTTACAGGGGGCGTTTCAGCCCCAGCATTTT,CASSQGLLQGAFQPQHF
TRBJ1-1,TRBV19,.,TRBD1,TGTGCCACCTCGGACAGGGGGGGTAGAGACACTGAAGCTTTCTTT,CATSDRGGRDTEAFF
TRBJ1-2,TRBV7-2,.,.,TGTGCCAGCAGCTTAGCACCCTACAGAAACACCTATGGCTACACCTTC,CASSLAPYRNTYGYTF
TRBJ2-4,TRBV15,.,TRBD2,TGTGCCACCAGCAGAGGTAGCGGGGGGGCAGCATCCATTCAGTACTTC,CATSRGSGGAASIQYF
TRBJ1-2,TRBV5-6,.,TRBD1,TGTGCCAGCAGCATCAGGGACAGGGTGTCGACCTTC,CASSIRDRVSTF
TRBJ2-3,TRBV5-1,few,TRBD2,TGCGCCAGCGGACTAGCGGGCGATTACACAGATACGCAGTATTTT,CASGLAGDYTDTQYF
TRBJ2-7,TRBV21-1,.,.,TGTGCCAGCAGCAAACCCCCGATGATTCCTTCCGGCGAGCAGTACTTC,CASSKPPMIPSGEQYF
TRBJ1-5,TRBV5-1,once,.,TGCGCCAGCAGCTTGGATTCGGGGAGCAATCAGCCCCAGCATTTT,CASSLDSGSNQPQHF
TRBJ1-4,TRBV7-9,.,TRBD1,TGTGCCAGCAGTTGGACAGGAGCTAATGAAAAACTGTTTTTT,CASSWTGANEKLFF
TRBJ1-4,TRBV6-1,.,TRBD1,TGTGCCAGCAGTGACGGACAGGGGGCAGGGAAACTGTTTTTT,CASSDGQGAGKLFF
TRBJ1-4,TRBV5-5,once,TRBD1,TGTGCCAGCAGCCTGGGGGACAGCATTAATGAAAAACTGTTTTTT,CASSLGDSINEKLFF
TRBJ2-3,TRBV25-1,.,.,TGTGCCAGCAGTGACCAGGGGTATCGCACAGATACGCAGTATTTT,CASSDQGYRTDTQYF
TRBJ2-2,TRBV19,.,TRBD1,TGTGCCAGTAGTATAGGACAGGGGGCTATCGGGGAGCTGTTTTTT,CASSIGQGAIGELFF
TRBJ1-2,TRBV5-1,once,.,TGCGCCAGCAGACAGGCAGAGGGGGTCCTCTATGGCTACACCTTC,CASRQAEGVLYGYTF
TRBJ2-2,TRBV6-1,few,.,TGTGCCAGCAGCCCGAGGAGGGGTCCCGGGGAGCTGTTTTTT,CASSPRRGPGELFF
TRBJ1-4,TRBV29-1,.,.,TGCAGCGTTGCTAGCCTCGACGAAAAACTGTTTTTT,CSVASLDEKLFF
TRBJ1-4,TRBV5-1,few,.,TGCGCCAGCAGCCCGCTGGGAGGGGCTGGGAATGAAAAACTGTTTTTT,CASSPLGGAGNEKLFF
TRBJ2-7,TRBV7-9,.,TRBD2,TGTGCCAGCAGCCTAGCGCGGGGGGGATCTTCTGGCGAGCAGTACTTC,CASSLARGGSSGEQYF
TRBJ1-2,TRBV7-9,.,.,TGTTCCAGCAGCCATGGACAGATCCTATATGGCTACACCTTC,CSSSHGQILYGYTF
TRBJ2-7,TRBV19,.,TRBD1,TGTGCCAGTAGTATTTCTAGGGACAGGAACGAGCAGTACTTC,CASSISRDRNEQYF
TRBJ1-1,TRBV7-9,.,.,TGTGCCAGCAGCCTCCTCAGGGAAAGAGCTTTCTTT,CASSLLRERAFF
TRBJ1-1,TRBV9,few,.,TGTGCCAGCAGCGTACTATCAGGGACTGAAGCTTTCTTT,CASSVLSGTEAFF
TRBJ2-2,TRBV11-2,.,TRBD2,TGTGCCAGCAGCCGCGGGCGGGGGGGCCCTAACACCGGGGAGCTGTTTTTT,CASSRGRGGPNTGELFF
TRBJ1-1,TRBV12-5,.,.,TGTGCTAGTGGATTTACCCAGGTGCTCATGAACACTGAAGCTTTCTTT,CASGFTQVLMNTEAFF
TRBJ2-3,TRBV13,.,TRBD1,TGTGCCAGCAGCTTAGGCCTTCGGGACAGTCCGCAGTATTTT,CASSLGLRDSPQYF
TRBJ1-4,TRBV7-9,.,TRBD1,TGTGCCAGCAGCCAAGGACAGGGCCGCGAAAAACTGTTTTTT,CASSQGQGREKLFF
TRBJ2-7,TRBV5-1,.,.,TGCGCCAGCAGCTCCCCAGGGCGCGAGCAGTACTTC,CASSSPGREQYF
TRBJ1-1,TRBV18,.,TRBD1,TGTGCCAGCTCACCAGGGCTTGGGGACAGAGAAGCTTTCTTT,CASSPGLGDREAFF
TRBJ1-1,TRBV6-1,.,TRBD1,TGTGCCAGCAGGTTATCCGGGACAGTCCAATCGGAAGCTTTCTTT,CASRLSGTVQSEAFF
TRBJ1-5,TRBV7-9,.,TRBD1,TGTGCCAGCAGCTCCGGGACAGGGGGAAATCAGCCCCAGCATTTT,CASSSGTGGNQPQHF
TRBJ2-4,TRBV28,once,.,TGTGCCAGCAGTAAACAGGGAGGGGGTGACATTCAGTACTTC,CASSKQGGGDIQYF
TRBJ1-4,TRBV4-1,once,TRBD1,TGCGCCAGCAGCCCTGCCACCGGGACAGTTAATGAAAAACTGTTTTTT,CASSPATGTVNEKLFF
TRBJ1-2,TRBV6-1,.,.,TGTGCCAGCAGTGGACAAGGCCAATCCTATGGCTACACCTTC,CASSGQGQSYGYTF
TRBJ2-3,TRBV25-1,.,.,TGTGCCAGCAGTTTGACTAGTTTGGTAGATACGCAGTATTTT,CASSLTSLVDTQYF
TRBJ1-1,TRBV11-3,.,TRBD1,TGTGCCAGCAGCTTGGAGGGACAGGGGAGAGAGGAAGCTTTCTTT,CASSLEGQGREEAFF
TRBJ2-7,TRBV7-9,.,.,TGTGCCAGCAGCTTGGCAGGGGTCGAGCAGTACTTC,CASSLAGVEQYF
TRBJ1-1,TRBV28,.,.,TGTGCCAGCAGTTTATCGGGGGGTACTGAAGCTTTCTTT,CASSLSGGTEAFF
TRBJ2-5,TRBV7-9,.,TRBD2,TGTTCCAGCAGCTCTGGGGGGGGAGAGACCCAGTACTTC,CSSSSGGGETQYF
TRBJ2-1,TRBV6-5,.,TRBD2,TGTGCCAGCAGATCCGCGGGGGGGGTATACAATGAGCAGTTCTTC,CASRSAGGVYNEQFF
TRBJ1-1,TRBV5-5,.,TRBD1,TGTGCCAGCAGCTTAGGACAGGGGATGCCTGAAGCTTTCTTT,CASSLGQGMPEAFF
TRBJ1-2,TRBV4-1,few,.,TGCGCCAGCAGCCAAGCGGGAAACCCCTATGGCTACACCTTC,CASSQAGNPYGYTF
TRBJ1-1,TRBV5-1,once,TRBD1,TGCGCCAGCAGCCCGGGGACAGGGATCATGAACACTGAAGCTTTCTTT,CASSPGTGIMNTEAFF